This T cell receptor beta chain was obtained from a study of OX40 agonist ivuxolimab in advanced cancers. The overall study: Dose-escalation patients suffered from hepatocellular carcinoma, melanoma, renal cell or head and neck cancer. Prior anti-PD-1, anti-PD-L1 or anti-CTLA-4 therapy was allowed; 40% to 50% had some. Whole-study findings and limits: Compared with CD4+, CD8+ T cells on average had more expanded clones. With doses of 0.1 to 3.0 mg/kg, CD4+ and CD8+ blood T cells had undergone clonal expansion by week 6.

This clone was found once. What it binds is not known. The table came from immunoSEQ multiplex PCR; TCRdb's copy has only in-frame clones and leaves some out. The sample lists about 120,000 clones; just under 95% were seen once. Germline V gives CDR1 MRHNA, CDR2 SNTAGT. Trimming took 3 bases from V and 5 from J; bases not matched to a gene: 8. This CDR3 has 16 residues. This clonotype originated in an adult with an advanced solid tumor such as melanoma, head and neck, liver or kidney cancer. The sample was CD4+ or CD8+ T cells sorted from blood, taken in a trial of the OX40 agonist ivuxolimab. The V call is TRBV6-4, the J call TRBJ2-1, with 9 positions matching TRBD2. This CDR3 is CASSDLAGGSNNEQFF. The CDR3 bases are TGTGCCAGCAGTGATCTGGCGGGAGGGTCCAACAATGAGCAGTTCTTC.